This entry lists 21 T cell receptor beta chains sequenced from one sample in a study of PD-L1 blockade in urothelial cancer. Measured with immunoSEQ multiplex PCR; TCRdb has only the in-frame clones, and not every one. The sample carries fewer than 25,000 clones, approximately 90% recorded once. The sequencing here drew on PBMCs, taken around atezolizumab (anti-PD-L1) treatment. These receptors were collected from a man over 45 with urothelial cancer.

CDR3 protein: CASSSSGRALHEQYF. The CDR3 region has the DNA TGTGCCAGCAGTTCTAGCGGGAGGGCCCTCCACGAGCAGTACTTC. The V call is TRBV28, the J call TRBJ2-7; TRBD2 aligns across 12 bases. CDR1 and CDR2 (germline): MDHEN, SYDVKM. The CDR3 is made up of 15 amino acids. V shed 4 bases and J 5 bases; nucleotides not matched to a gene: 6.

The chain has TRBV30 and TRBJ2-3, with a tentative D call TRBD2 (5 bases). The CDR3 runs 16 residues. Trimming took off 1 base at V and 0 bases at J, with 14 bases between the two ends. CDR1 GTSNPN and CDR2 SVGIG come from the germline V gene (reference sequence). CDR3 residues: CAWSAGRAESTDTQYF. The CDR3 DNA is TGTGCCTGGAGTGCGGGGAGAGCGGAAAGCACAGATACGCAGTATTTT.

This clone was recorded a few times. CDR3 loop: CASSEGTGRPGELFF. The CDR3 region has the DNA TGTGCCAGCAGTGAGGGGACAGGGAGGCCCGGGGAGCTGTTTTTT. The rearrangement joins TRBV2 to TRBJ2-2; 9 bases are a match to TRBD1. The J segment lost 6 bases and the V segment lost 3 bases, leaving 5 bases of the junction unmatched. The CDR3 consists of 15 residues. In germline, CDR1 is SNHLY, CDR2 FYNNEI.

CDR3 sequence: CASSLGQAMNTEAFF. The DNA for the CDR3 is TGTGCCAGCAGTTTAGGACAGGCAATGAACACTGAAGCTTTCTTT. The genes are TRBV27 and TRBJ1-1, with 7 bases fitting TRBD1. Losses at the gene ends were 2 bases for V and 0 bases for J; bases not matched to a gene: 3. CDR3 length equals 15 residues. Germline CDR1 is MNHEY and CDR2 is SMNVEV (reference sequence).

This clone was observed once. This chain connects TRBV9 to TRBJ2-1, with TRBD2 as a possible D gene (5 bases). The CDR3 runs 12 residues. Germline CDR1 reads SGDLS; CDR2 reads YYNGEE. V gave up 3 bases and J gave up 8 bases, with 9 bases separating them. This CDR3 is CASSGLAHEQFF. The CDR3 DNA follows: TGTGCCAGCAGCGGCTTAGCGCATGAGCAGTTCTTC.

V gene TRBV2 combines with J gene TRBJ2-3; D possibly corresponds to TRBD1 (5 bases). The germline V gene has CDR1 SNHLY and CDR2 FYNNEI. Trimming cost V 6 bases and J 4 bases, with 14 bases left between them. The CDR3 is made up of 14 amino acids. The CDR3 reads CASSPMAGSDTQYF. CDR3 bases: TGTGCCAGCAGCCCCATGGCAGGGTCAGATACGCAGTATTTT. The full variable domain, rest sourced from reference TRBV2 and TRBJ2-3, is EPEVTQTPSHQVTQMGQEVILRCVPISNHLYFYWYRQILGQKVEFLVSFYNNEISEKSEIFDDQFSVERPDGSNFTLKIRSTKLEDSAMYFCASSPMAGSDTQYFGPGTRLTVL.

The chain employs TRBV6-6 and TRBJ2-3, with 7 bases aligning to TRBD1. Germline values: CDR1 MNHNY, CDR2 SVGAGI (reference sequence). The CDR3 totals 12 residues. The V segment lost 7 bases and the J segment 6 bases; nucleotides outside the gene matches: 4. CDR3 amino acids: CASISRGDTQYF. The CDR3, as DNA: TGTGCCAGCATCTCCAGGGGGGATACGCAGTATTTT.

CDR3 sequence: CASSIPLGQGETQYF. CDR3 DNA: TGTGCCAGTAGTATACCTTTGGGACAGGGAGAGACCCAGTACTTC. V gene TRBV19 combines with J gene TRBJ2-5, with 9 bases that match TRBD1. Losses at the gene ends were 2 bases for V and 4 bases for J; bases not matched to a gene: 5. The germline CDR1 and CDR2 sequences are LNHDA and SQIVND (reference sequence). The CDR3 runs 15 residues.

This chain uses TRBV6-1 with TRBJ2-7; 8 nucleotides align to TRBD1. The V and J ends lost 4 bases and 3 bases, in that order; junction bases with no gene match: 5. The V gene's germline CDR1 is MNHNS and CDR2 SASEGT. The CDR3 extends over 14 amino acids. The CDR3 protein is CASSVLDRGYEQYF. CDR3 bases: TGTGCCAGCAGTGTACTAGACAGGGGCTACGAGCAGTACTTC.

CDR3 protein: CASTEPAAGTEAFF. CDR3 DNA sequence: TGTGCCAGCACAGAACCAGCGGCAGGCACTGAAGCTTTCTTT. J is TRBJ1-1 and V is TRBV6-1; D not resolved. With 7 bases removed from V and 4 bases from J, the gap between germline ends came to 16 bases. The CDR3 is 14 residues long. In germline, CDR1 is MNHNS, CDR2 SASEGT.

The chain is built from TRBV27 and TRBJ2-2, with 7 bases that match TRBD1. From germline, CDR1 is MNHEY and CDR2 SMNVEV (reference sequence). The CDR3 is made up of 16 amino acids. V was pared by 7 bases and J by 2 bases, with 10 bases of the junction left unmatched. CDR3 sequence: CASKEPGQPNTGELFF. The CDR3 DNA sequence: TGTGCCAGCAAAGAGCCGGGACAGCCTAACACCGGGGAGCTGTTTTTT.

The chain is built from TRBV28 and TRBJ2-6; 11 nucleotides align to TRBD2. CDR3 length: 20 amino acids. The germline V gene has CDR1 MDHEN and CDR2 SYDVKM. After removal of 2 bases from V and 2 bases from J, the junction contained 11 bases not matched to a gene. The CDR3 DNA sequence: TGTGCCAGCAGTTTACTCCGACTAGCGGGACGATTCCCTGGGGCCAACGTCCTGACTTTC. It translates to CASSLLRLAGRFPGANVLTF.

The chain recombines TRBV6-5 with TRBJ2-4; tentatively, D is TRBD2 (5 bases). This CDR3 contains 15 residues. Germline V gene sequence: CDR1 MNHEY, CDR2 SVGAGI. Deletions cut 6 bases from V and 7 bases from J, with 19 bases between. CDR3 sequence reads: CASSLSVGARNIQYF. The CDR3 nucleotides are TGTGCCAGCAGCCTAAGCGTGGGAGCGCGCAACATTCAGTACTTC.

To note about this clone: At one boundary the junction diverges from the germline segment, which might be a read error. The same CDR3 arises from other DNA sequences in this sample as well. The rearrangement joins TRBV11-2 to TRBJ2-3, with 8 positions matching TRBD2. The germline CDR1 and CDR2 sequences are SGHAT and FQNNGV. The CDR3 totals 16 residues. CDR3 DNA sequence: TGTGCTAGCAGCTTAGGGCTAGCGGGTAACACAGATACGCAGTATTTT. This translates into CASSLGLAGNTDTQYF.

The chain links TRBV27 to TRBJ2-1; D is possibly TRBD1 (5 bases). The CDR3 runs 14 residues. Per germline, CDR1 MNHEY and CDR2 SMNVEV (reference sequence). The V end lost 5 bases, the J end lost 5 bases, and 13 bases lay between the germline ends. This CDR3 is CASSGSQGHNEQFF. Here the CDR3 DNA reads TGTGCCAGCAGTGGCTCGCAGGGTCACAATGAGCAGTTCTTC.

The chain joins TRBV6-5 to TRBJ2-3, with D maybe TRBD1 (5 bases). Looked up from germline, CDR1 is MNHEY and CDR2 is SVGAGI. The CDR3 length is 14 residues. Trimming took off 0 bases at V and 1 base at J, with 5 bases between the two ends. The CDR3 protein is CASSYSQGTDTQYF. The CDR3 region has the DNA TGTGCCAGCAGTTACTCACAGGGCACAGATACGCAGTATTTT.

This chain uses TRBV10-3 with TRBJ2-1; a weak D match, TRBD1 (6 bases). The germline V gene encodes CDR1 ENHRY and CDR2 SYGVKD. The V end was cut by 0 bases, the J end by 3 bases, with 15 bases between. The CDR3 totals 17 residues. In DNA, the CDR3 is TGTGCCATCAGTGAGTCATCGGGCAGCAGGGGCTACAATGAGCAGTTCTTC. Translating gives CAISESSGSRGYNEQFF.

V and J are TRBV10-1 and TRBJ2-5; weak D call: TRBD2 (5 bases). Germline V lookup: CDR1 WNHNN, CDR2 SYGVQD (reference sequence). The ends were cut back, 6 bases at V and 2 bases at J, with 10 bases in the middle. The CDR3 length is 13 residues. CDR3 amino acids: CASRADGQETQYF. DNA for the CDR3: TGCGCCAGCAGAGCGGACGGACAAGAGACCCAGTACTTC.

The chain employs TRBV19 and TRBJ1-5, with 8 nucleotides matching TRBD1. V lost 2 bases, J lost 4 bases, and 7 bases stayed unmatched. This CDR3 region has 16 residues. The germline gives CDR1 LNHDA, CDR2 SQIVND (reference sequence). CDR3 in DNA: TGTGCCAGTAGTATACTGCAGGGGGCATGGAATCAGCCCCAGCATTTT. Protein: CASSILQGAWNQPQHF.

The sample holds one count of this clone. This rearrangement joins TRBV4-3 to TRBJ2-1, with unresolved D. Trimming took 1 base from V and 6 from J, leaving 7 bases between them. Germline assignment: CDR1 LGHNA and CDR2 YSLEER. This CDR3 spans 13 amino acids. CDR3 region: CASSQVAANEQFF. In DNA form, the CDR3 reads TGCGCCAGCAGCCAAGTGGCGGCCAATGAGCAGTTCTTC.

This rearrangement joins TRBV5-4 to TRBJ2-7; D is undetermined. From germline, CDR1 is SGHNT and CDR2 YYREEE (reference sequence). CDR3 length: 13 residues. Deletions cut 4 bases from V and 0 bases from J, with 8 bases between. The CDR3 DNA is TGTGCCAGCAGCCCAAGCATCTCCTACGAGCAGTACTTC. As protein: CASSPSISYEQYF.